The next 8 T cell receptor beta chains were all read from a single sample in a study of blood T cell repertoires in COVID-19. The assay was immunoSEQ multiplex PCR, and TCRdb's table has in-frame clones only and misses some. The sample contains about 120,000 clones, approximately 87% of which appear only once. Sample: peripheral blood. These receptors came from a man in his thirties or forties with acute or convalescent COVID-19.

The rearrangement links TRBV29-1 to TRBJ1-1; TRBD1 matches at 8 bases. Trimming at V came to 4 bases and at J to 4 bases, leaving 8 bases not matched to a gene. The CDR3 loop spans 14 amino acids. CDR1 is SQVTM, CDR2 ANQGSEA, per germline. The CDR3 DNA reads TGCAGCGTTGCCCGACAGGGGAAGGGCACTGAAGCTTTCTTT. This encodes CSVARQGKGTEAFF.

This clone was observed a few times. The chain combines TRBV5-1 with TRBJ1-6; TRBD1 agrees at 10 bases. The length of the CDR3 is 15 residues. After removal of 2 bases from V and 6 bases from J, the junction contained 2 bases not matched to a gene. From germline, CDR1 is SGHRS and CDR2 YFSETQ. The CDR3 DNA reads TGCGCCAGCAGCTTAGGGGACAGGGGTAATTCACCCCTCCACTTT. This sequence encodes CASSLGDRGNSPLHF.

The chain employs TRBV18 and TRBJ1-5; a possible D gene is TRBD1 (6 bases). Germline CDR1 is KGHSH and CDR2 is LQKENI. The CDR3 is 15 residues long. Deletions cut 4 bases from V and 4 bases from J, with 14 bases between. The CDR3 sequence: CASSLVQGFNQPQHF. The DNA of the CDR3 is TGTGCCAGCTCACTTGTACAGGGCTTTAATCAGCCCCAGCATTTT. Full variable domain (missing parts from reference TRBV18 and TRBJ1-5): NAGVMQNPRHLVRRRGQEARLRCSPMKGHSHVYWYRQLPEEGLKFMVYLQKENIIDESGMPKERFSAEFPKEGPSILRIQQVVRGDSAAYFCASSLVQGFNQPQHFGDGTRLSIL.

This chain joins TRBV7-6 and TRBJ2-2, with D tentatively TRBD1 (6 bases). Trimming cost V 2 bases and J 2 bases, with 12 bases left between them. The CDR3 loop spans 16 amino acids. Germline-derived CDR1 and CDR2 are SGHVS and FNYEAQ. The CDR3 nucleotides are TGTGCCAGCAGCTTAAATGGCAGGGGAAACACCGGGGAGCTGTTTTTT. It encodes CASSLNGRGNTGELFF.

With regard to this clone: Different DNA sequences within this sample yield the same CDR3. The chain carries TRBV5-1 and TRBJ1-2, with 8 positions matching TRBD1. This CDR3 contains 13 residues. Per germline, CDR1 SGHRS and CDR2 YFSETQ. The J segment lost 5 bases and the V segment lost 2 bases, leaving 2 bases of the junction unmatched. The chain's CDR3 is CASSLQGDYGYTF. The CDR3 DNA reads TGCGCCAGCAGCTTACAGGGGGATTATGGCTACACCTTC.

The chain links TRBV29-1 to TRBJ2-1, with 7 bases aligning to TRBD2. Germline CDR1 reads SQVTM; CDR2 reads ANQGSEA. V lost 1 base and J lost 3; bases outside the gene matches: 6. The CDR3 is 15 amino acids. CDR3 in DNA: TGCAGCGTTGAAGCGAGCGGGGAGCTCTACAATGAGCAGTTCTTC. Translated: CSVEASGELYNEQFF.

The chain couples TRBV5-4 to TRBJ2-2, with TRBD2 matching over 13 bases. Germline values: CDR1 SGHNT, CDR2 YYREEE (reference sequence). Trimming took 3 bases from V and 7 from J; bases not matched to a gene: 6. The CDR3 is 16 residues long. The CDR3 region is CASSSRLAGGVGELFF. Here the CDR3 DNA reads TGTGCCAGCAGCTCCAGACTAGCGGGAGGCGTCGGGGAGCTGTTTTTT. The whole variable domain, filled in from reference TRBV5-4 and TRBJ2-2, reads ETGVTQSPTHLIKTRGQQVTLRCSSQSGHNTVSWYQQALGQGPQFIFQYYREEENGRGNFPPRFSGLQFPNYSSELNVNALELDDSALYLCASSSRLAGGVGELFFGEGSRLTVL.

This sequence joins TRBV7-9 and TRBJ2-7; 13 nucleotides match TRBD2. The CDR3 is made up of 15 amino acids. The V segment lost 1 base and the J segment 4 bases; nucleotides outside the gene matches: 1. The germline V gene encodes CDR1 SEHNR and CDR2 FQNEAQ (reference sequence). This chain's CDR3 is CASSLGLAGGYEQYF. DNA of the CDR3: TGTGCCAGCAGCTTAGGACTAGCGGGGGGATACGAGCAGTACTTC.